These T cell receptor beta chains were read from a single sample in a study of cytotoxic CD8 clonotypes in ibrutinib-treated CLL. Generated by immunoSEQ multiplex PCR, the TCRdb table keeps only in-frame clones and is missing some. The sample consists of 100,000 or so clones, 58% of them appearing once. The source material was PBMCs, sampled after 24 months of ibrutinib treatment. The receptors originated from a human donor with chronic lymphocytic leukemia. CDR3s include the opening cysteine and the closing phenylalanine or tryptophan. D genes are given only for firm matches. Clone size, where shown, is once, few, many, or a class for clones that have expanded.

j_call v_call d_call clone_size cdr3_aa cdr3_nt
TRBJ2-7 TRBV6-6 . . CASSPPEVTGEQYF TGTGCCAGCAGTCCCCCGGAGGTTACGGGAGAGCAGTACTTC
TRBJ2-7 TRBV2 . . CASSESFYEQYF TGTGCCAGCAGTGAGAGCTTTTACGAGCAGTACTTC
TRBJ2-7 TRBV21-1 . . CASSKVQTCCLQYF TGTGCCAGCAGCAAAGTCCAAACCTGCTGCTTGCAGTACTTC
TRBJ2-7 TRBV18 . . CASSPGWQYMGEQYF TGTGCCAGCTCACCGGGGTGGCAGTATATGGGCGAGCAGTACTTC
TRBJ1-5 TRBV6-5 . . CASKGRNSNQPQHF TGTGCCAGCAAGGGCAGGAACAGCAATCAGCCCCAGCATTTT
TRBJ1-3 TRBV7-9 . . CASSQTGSGNTIYF TGTGCCAGCAGCCAAACAGGCTCTGGAAACACCATATATTTT
TRBJ1-2 TRBV19 . . CASSIGTDVYGYTF TGTGCCAGTAGTATTGGGACGGACGTCTATGGCTACACCTTC
TRBJ2-2 TRBV6-5 TRBD2 few CASTSGGTGELFF TGTGCCAGCACTAGCGGGGGGACCGGGGAGCTGTTTTTT
TRBJ1-5 TRBV30 . . CAWMGDNQPQHF TGTGCCTGGATGGGCGATAATCAGCCCCAGCATTTT
TRBJ2-1 TRBV4-3 . . CASRAGGDRSPNEQFF TGCGCCAGCAGGGCGGGGGGGGACAGGAGCCCCAATGAGCAGTTCTTC
TRBJ2-7 TRBV5-1 . few CASSLAGGEEQYF TGCGCCAGCAGCTTGGCCGGGGGAGAAGAGCAGTACTTC
TRBJ2-7 TRBV5-1 . few CASTGFSYEQYF TGCGCCAGCACCGGGTTTTCCTACGAGCAGTACTTC
TRBJ2-7 TRBV5-1 . few CASRSLEGPYEQYF TGCGCCAGCAGGTCGTTAGAGGGGCCCTACGAGCAGTACTTC
TRBJ2-7 TRBV10-1 . . CASNRDSYEQYF TGCGCCAGCAACAGGGACTCCTACGAGCAGTACTTC